The 20 T cell receptor beta chains below come from one sample, sequenced in a study of cytomegalovirus exposure and HLA in healthy donors (dated by TCRdb to between 2016 and 2019). The library was generated by the immunoSEQ multiplex PCR assay. For the multiplex PCR, a mixture combining 60 forward primers for TCR Vbeta segments and 13 reverse primers for TCR Jbeta segments was used. TCRdb stores this immuneACCESS table with in-frame sequences only. Part of the clones is absent; in the studies checked, under half of the shortfall reflects unresolved V genes, and no reason is known for the rest. The sample table records fewer than 110,000 clones; 82% of these occur just once. 2% to 3% of the sample lies in the top ten. Sequencing was done on a sample of PBMCs. The receptors were gathered from a man aged 25 to 45 in good health and CMV-seropositive.

The table lists this clone with a count of one. One end of the junction is discordant with germline, which a read error may explain. The genes are TRBV7-9 and TRBJ1-4; 8 bases are a match to TRBD1. Germline assignment: CDR1 SEHNR and CDR2 FQNEAQ (reference sequence). The CDR3 sequence is 14 residues long. CDR3 DNA: TGTTCCAGCAGCTCATCGACAGGGGATGAAAAACTGTTTTTT. This gives the protein CSSSSSTGDEKLFF. The full variable domain, rest sourced from reference TRBV7-9 and TRBJ1-4, is DTGVSQNPRHKITKRGQNVTFRCDPISEHNRLYWYRQTLGQGPEFLTYFQNEAQLEKSRLLSDRFSAERPKGSFSTLEIQRTEQGDSAMYLCSSSSSTGDEKLFFGSGTQLSVL.

Of note for this clone: Additional DNA sequences in this sample encode the identical CDR3. The chain carries TRBV7-9 and TRBJ1-2; 7 nucleotides align to TRBD1. V lost 3 bases, J lost 6 bases, and 4 bases stayed unmatched. This CDR3 has 13 residues. Germline CDR1 SEHNR, CDR2 FQNEAQ (reference sequence). CDR3 residues: CASSFTGENGYTF. The CDR3 nucleotides read TGTGCCAGCAGCTTTACAGGGGAAAATGGCTACACCTTC. The full variable domain, completed using reference TRBV7-9 and TRBJ1-2, is DTGVSQNPRHKITKRGQNVTFRCDPISEHNRLYWYRQTLGQGPEFLTYFQNEAQLEKSRLLSDRFSAERPKGSFSTLEIQRTEQGDSAMYLCASSFTGENGYTFGSGTRLTVV.

This clone was found once. This chain uses TRBV2 with TRBJ2-5; D may be TRBD2 (6 bases). This CDR3 has 14 residues. The ends were cut back, 0 bases at V and 2 bases at J, with 7 bases in the middle. Per the germline V gene, CDR1 is SNHLY and CDR2 is FYNNEI. As DNA, the CDR3 is TGTGCCAGCAGTGAAGCGCGGGGACAAGAGACCCAGTACTTC. This sequence encodes CASSEARGQETQYF.

This chain uses TRBV2 with TRBJ2-7, with D hard to call. The CDR3 has 10 residues. V shed 8 bases and J shed 4 bases, with 6 bases lying between them. Germline CDR1 reads SNHLY; CDR2 reads FYNNEI. CDR3 coding DNA: TGTGCCAGCTCTTCTTACGAGCAGTACTTC. It encodes CASSSYEQYF.

This sequence joins TRBV6-4 and TRBJ2-7; TRBD1 might be the D (5 bases). The CDR3 loop spans 15 amino acids. The germline V gene encodes CDR1 MRHNA and CDR2 SNTAGT. Trimming cost V 6 bases and J 0 bases, with 15 bases left between them. The CDR3, as DNA: TGTGCCAGCAGGATCCCCAGGGATCTCTCCTACGAGCAGTACTTC. Residues: CASRIPRDLSYEQYF.

About this clone itself: Germline and junction disagree at one end, which may indicate a read error. This chain links TRBV9 with TRBJ2-4; D perhaps matches TRBD2 (6 bases). This CDR3 region has 15 residues. Germline CDR1 reads SGDLS; CDR2 reads YYNGEE. CDR3 nucleotides: TGTGCCAGCAGCGTAGGGGGACTCAACCCAAACAGTCAGTACTTC. Encoded protein: CASSVGGLNPNSQYF.

As concerns this clone: Compared with germline, one end of the junction differs, possibly owing to a read error. The CDR3 coding sequence is TGTGCCAGCGTTCCAACCGGGACTAGACGAACCGGGGAGCTGCTTTTT. It encodes CASVPTGTRRTGELLF. V usage is TRBV19 and J usage is TRBJ2-2, with TRBD2 matching 8 bases. The CDR3 has 16 amino acids. The germline V gene encodes CDR1 LNHDA and CDR2 SQIVND (reference sequence).

The rearrangement uses TRBV27 and TRBJ2-2; tentative D call: TRBD1 (5 bases). V lost 6 bases and J lost 6, with 8 bases in between. There are 12 residues in the CDR3. The germline V gene encodes CDR1 MNHEY and CDR2 SMNVEV (reference sequence). The CDR3 DNA is TGTGCCAGCAGGCTAGGGGCCGGGGAGCTGTTTTTT. Its protein is CASRLGAGELFF.

Only one count was recorded for this clone. The chain recombines TRBV5-6 with TRBJ2-5; 9 bases match TRBD1. From germline, CDR1 is SGHDT and CDR2 YYEEEE. The CDR3 length is 15 residues. J lost 5 bases, V lost 4 bases, and 9 bases had no gene match. This CDR3 is CASSNSQGAWETQYF. CDR3 nucleotide sequence: TGTGCCAGCAGCAATTCACAGGGGGCATGGGAGACCCAGTACTTC.

The chain links TRBV6-1 to TRBJ2-3, with 7 bases that match TRBD1. J lost 1 base, V lost 1 base, and 2 bases had no gene match. The CDR3 extends over 15 amino acids. Germline lookup yields CDR1 MNHNS and CDR2 SASEGT. For the CDR3, the DNA is TGTGCCAGCAGTGAAGGAACAGGGGGCACAGATACGCAGTATTTT. Residues: CASSEGTGGTDTQYF.

The rearrangement uses TRBV30 and TRBJ2-1; the match to TRBD2 covers 15 bases. V lost 4 bases, J lost 4 bases, and 8 bases stayed unmatched. Germline V gene lookup returns CDR1 GTSNPN and CDR2 SVGIG (reference sequence). This CDR3 contains 17 residues. CDR3 region: CAWKPGLAGGPYNEQFF. As DNA, the CDR3 is TGTGCCTGGAAACCGGGACTAGCGGGGGGCCCTTACAATGAGCAGTTCTTC.

The chain carries TRBV7-8 and TRBJ2-1; D perhaps matches TRBD1 (5 bases). This CDR3 spans 18 amino acids. Germline V CDR1 and CDR2: SGHVS, FQNEAQ. The V gene lost 5 bases and the J gene lost 0 bases, with 20 bases spanning the gap. The CDR3 sequence: CASSGVHDSLSSYNEQFF. In DNA, the CDR3 is TGTGCCAGCAGCGGAGTACATGACAGCCTGAGCTCCTACAATGAGCAGTTCTTC.

The J gene is TRBJ2-2, the V gene TRBV5-4; 8 nucleotides match TRBD1. The CDR3 runs 15 residues. V gave up 4 bases and J gave up 4 bases; unmatched junction bases: 6. Looked up from germline, CDR1 is SGHNT and CDR2 is YYREEE (reference sequence). In nucleotides, the CDR3 is TGTGCCAGCAGCCCGGGACAGGTCGTCACCGGGGAGCTGTTTTTT. Translation gives CASSPGQVVTGELFF. Variable domain in full (rest from reference TRBV5-4 and TRBJ2-2): ETGVTQSPTHLIKTRGQQVTLRCSSQSGHNTVSWYQQALGQGPQFIFQYYREEENGRGNFPPRFSGLQFPNYSSELNVNALELDDSALYLCASSPGQVVTGELFFGEGSRLTVL.

The chain uses TRBV6-5 and TRBJ1-1; D unclear. CDR3 length equals 13 residues. CDR1 and CDR2 (germline): MNHEY, SVGAGI. The V end was cut by 6 bases, the J end by 0 bases, with 8 bases between. The CDR3 coding sequence is TGTGCCAGCAGCCGCCGGGTGAACACTGAAGCTTTCTTT. Residues: CASSRRVNTEAFF.

This clone was seen just once. The V and J genes are TRBV19 and TRBJ2-3; TRBD2 matches at 14 bases. Germline V CDR1 and CDR2: LNHDA, SQIVND (reference sequence). Trimming cost V 4 bases and J 0 bases; bases outside gene matches: 6. The CDR3 extends over 18 amino acids. DNA of the CDR3: TGTGCCAGTAGTACAGGACTAGCGGGGGGCGCTAGCACAGATACGCAGTATTTT. As protein: CASSTGLAGGASTDTQYF.

For the CDR3, the DNA is TGCGCCAGCAGCGGGACAGGGGGCCATGGCTACACCTTC. Its protein is CASSGTGGHGYTF. The chain joins TRBV5-1 to TRBJ1-2; the match to TRBD1 covers 12 bases. The CDR3 sequence is 13 residues long. Germline CDR1 is SGHRS and CDR2 is YFSETQ. Trimming cost V 4 bases and J 6 bases; bases outside gene matches: 1.

Of note for this clone: Compared with germline, one end of the junction differs, possibly owing to a read error. The chain has TRBV2 and TRBJ2-6; 11 positions agree with TRBD1. This CDR3 has 17 residues. CDR1 is SNHLY, CDR2 FYNNEI, per germline. The CDR3 loop reads CAGAPDRGPAGANGLTF. The CDR3 DNA reads TGTGCCGGTGCCCCGGACAGGGGGCCAGCAGGGGCCAACGGCCTGACTTTC.

The CDR3: CASSSEGGSFPNTEAFF. In nucleotides, the CDR3 is TGTGCCAGCAGCTCTGAAGGGGGCAGCTTCCCGAACACTGAAGCTTTCTTT. The chain uses TRBV5-4 and TRBJ1-1; TRBD1 matches 7 bases. This CDR3 comprises 17 residues. The V and J ends lost 3 bases and 1 base, in that order; junction bases with no gene match: 12. Per the germline V gene, CDR1 is SGHNT and CDR2 is YYREEE (reference sequence).

The V and J genes are TRBV30 and TRBJ2-7; TRBD2 matches at 7 bases. V was clipped by 1 base and J by 5 bases; unmatched bases: 8. The CDR3 loop spans 14 amino acids. Germline V lookup: CDR1 GTSNPN, CDR2 SVGIG (reference sequence). The CDR3 DNA follows: TGTGCCTGGAGTGAAGCGGGGTTCACCCACGAGCAGTACTTC. This sequence encodes CAWSEAGFTHEQYF. Looking up the rest from reference TRBV30 and TRBJ2-7 gives the full variable domain: SQTIHQWPATLVQPVGSPLSLECTVEGTSNPNLYWYRQAAGRGLQLLFYSVGIGQISSEVPQNLSASRPQDRQFILSSKKLLLSDSGFYLCAWSEAGFTHEQYFGPGTRLTVT.

Turning to this clone: This same CDR3 is encoded by further DNA sequences in the sample. In DNA form, the CDR3 reads TGTGCCAGCAGTGCGTTAGCGGGGGGTTACAATGAGCAGTTCTTC. Amino acid sequence: CASSALAGGYNEQFF. This sequence joins TRBV6-1 and TRBJ2-1; 10 bases fit TRBD2. The length of the CDR3 is 15 residues. J was trimmed by 4 bases and V by 4 bases; bases with no gene match: 4. Germline V CDR1 and CDR2: MNHNS, SASEGT.